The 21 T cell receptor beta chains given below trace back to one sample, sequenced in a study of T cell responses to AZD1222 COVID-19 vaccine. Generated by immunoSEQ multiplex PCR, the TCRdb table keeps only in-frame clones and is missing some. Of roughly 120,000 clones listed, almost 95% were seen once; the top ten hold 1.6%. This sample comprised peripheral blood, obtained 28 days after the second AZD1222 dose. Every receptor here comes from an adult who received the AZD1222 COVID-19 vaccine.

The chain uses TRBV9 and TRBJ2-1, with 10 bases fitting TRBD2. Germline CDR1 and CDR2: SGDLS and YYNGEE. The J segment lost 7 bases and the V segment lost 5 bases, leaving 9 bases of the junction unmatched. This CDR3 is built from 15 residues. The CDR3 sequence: CASSGPGLAPNEQFF. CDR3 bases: TGTGCCAGCAGTGGACCGGGACTAGCGCCGAATGAGCAGTTCTTC.

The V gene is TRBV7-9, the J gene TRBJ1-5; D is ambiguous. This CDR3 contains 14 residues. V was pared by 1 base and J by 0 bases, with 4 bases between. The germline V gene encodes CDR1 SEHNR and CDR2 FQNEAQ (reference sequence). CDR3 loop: CASSLVNSNQPQHF. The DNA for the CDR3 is TGTGCCAGCAGCTTAGTGAATAGCAATCAGCCCCAGCATTTT.

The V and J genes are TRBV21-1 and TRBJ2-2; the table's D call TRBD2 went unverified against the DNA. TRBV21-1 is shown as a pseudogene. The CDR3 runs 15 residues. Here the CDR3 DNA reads TGTGCCAGCAGCGCAAGGAGGGACTACACCGGGGAGCTGTTTTTT. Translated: CASSARRDYTGELFF.

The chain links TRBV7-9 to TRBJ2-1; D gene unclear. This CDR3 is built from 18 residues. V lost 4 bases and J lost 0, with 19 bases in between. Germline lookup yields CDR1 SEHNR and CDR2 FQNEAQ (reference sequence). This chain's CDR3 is CASSSGSRRTSSYNEQFF. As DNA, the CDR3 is TGTGCCAGCAGCTCCGGGTCGCGGCGGACCAGCTCCTACAATGAGCAGTTCTTC.

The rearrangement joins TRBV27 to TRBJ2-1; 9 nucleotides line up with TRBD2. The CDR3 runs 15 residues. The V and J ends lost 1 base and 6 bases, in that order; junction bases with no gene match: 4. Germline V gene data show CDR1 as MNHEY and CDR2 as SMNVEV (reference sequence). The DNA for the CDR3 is TGTGCCAGCAGTTTATTAGCGGGAGCAATCAATGAGCAGTTCTTC. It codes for CASSLLAGAINEQFF.

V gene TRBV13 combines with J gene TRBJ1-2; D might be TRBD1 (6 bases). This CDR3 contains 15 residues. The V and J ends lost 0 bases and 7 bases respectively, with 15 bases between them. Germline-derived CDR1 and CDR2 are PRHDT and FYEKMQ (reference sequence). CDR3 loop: CASSLGQGMNGGYTF. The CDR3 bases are TGTGCCAGCAGCTTAGGACAGGGAATGAACGGTGGCTACACCTTC.

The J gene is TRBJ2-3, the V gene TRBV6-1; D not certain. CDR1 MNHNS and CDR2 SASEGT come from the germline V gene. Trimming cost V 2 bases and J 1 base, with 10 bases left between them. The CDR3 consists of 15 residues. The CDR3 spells CASSEQTPRTDTQYF. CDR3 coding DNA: TGTGCCAGCAGTGAACAAACCCCCCGCACAGATACGCAGTATTTT.

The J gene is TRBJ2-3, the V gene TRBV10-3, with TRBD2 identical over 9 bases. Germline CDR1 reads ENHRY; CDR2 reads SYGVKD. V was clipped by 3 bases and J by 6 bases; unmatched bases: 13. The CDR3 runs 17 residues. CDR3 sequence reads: CAISDSSHSGGLDTQYF. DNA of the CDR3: TGTGCCATCAGTGATTCATCCCATAGCGGGGGTCTGGATACGCAGTATTTT.

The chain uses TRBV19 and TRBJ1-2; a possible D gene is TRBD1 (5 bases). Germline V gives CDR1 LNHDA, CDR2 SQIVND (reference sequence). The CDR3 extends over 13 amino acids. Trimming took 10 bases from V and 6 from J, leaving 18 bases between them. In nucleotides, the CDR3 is TGTGCCACCCCAGACAGACCCGGCAATGGCTACACCTTC. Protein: CATPDRPGNGYTF.

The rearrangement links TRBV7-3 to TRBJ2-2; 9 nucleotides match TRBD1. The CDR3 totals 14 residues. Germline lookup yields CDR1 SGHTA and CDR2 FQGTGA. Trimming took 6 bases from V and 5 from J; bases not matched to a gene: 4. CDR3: CASRQGAPTGELFF. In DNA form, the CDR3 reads TGTGCCAGCAGACAGGGGGCTCCAACCGGGGAGCTGTTTTTT.

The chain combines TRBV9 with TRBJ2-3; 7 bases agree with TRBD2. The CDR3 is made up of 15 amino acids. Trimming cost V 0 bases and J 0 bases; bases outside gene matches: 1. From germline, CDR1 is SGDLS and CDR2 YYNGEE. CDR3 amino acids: CASSVGSGSTDTQYF. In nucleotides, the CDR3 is TGTGCCAGCAGCGTAGGTAGCGGGAGCACAGATACGCAGTATTTT.

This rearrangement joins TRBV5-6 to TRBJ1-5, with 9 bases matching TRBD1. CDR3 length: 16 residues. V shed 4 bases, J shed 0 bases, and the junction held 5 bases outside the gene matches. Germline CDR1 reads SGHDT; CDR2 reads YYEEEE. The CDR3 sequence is CASSSTGGYSNQPQHF. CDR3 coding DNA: TGTGCCAGCAGCAGTACAGGGGGCTATAGCAATCAGCCCCAGCATTTT.

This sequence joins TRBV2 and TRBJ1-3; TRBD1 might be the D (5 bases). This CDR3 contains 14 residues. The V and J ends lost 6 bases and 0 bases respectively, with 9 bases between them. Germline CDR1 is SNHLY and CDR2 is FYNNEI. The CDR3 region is CASRRGLSGNTIYF. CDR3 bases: TGTGCCAGCAGAAGGGGACTCTCTGGAAACACCATATATTTT.

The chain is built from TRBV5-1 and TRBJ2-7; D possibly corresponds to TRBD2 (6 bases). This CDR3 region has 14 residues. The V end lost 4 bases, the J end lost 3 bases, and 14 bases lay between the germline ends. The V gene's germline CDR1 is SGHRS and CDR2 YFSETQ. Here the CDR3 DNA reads TGCGCCAGCAGCGGCGGGACGGACCACTACGAGCAGTACTTC. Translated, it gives CASSGGTDHYEQYF.

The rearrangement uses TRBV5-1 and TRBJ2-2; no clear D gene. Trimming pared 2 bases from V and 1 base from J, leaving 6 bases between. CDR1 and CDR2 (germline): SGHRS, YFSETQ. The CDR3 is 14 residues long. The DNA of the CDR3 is TGCGCCAGCAGCTTTGCAGTGAACACCGGGGAGCTGTTTTTT. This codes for CASSFAVNTGELFF.

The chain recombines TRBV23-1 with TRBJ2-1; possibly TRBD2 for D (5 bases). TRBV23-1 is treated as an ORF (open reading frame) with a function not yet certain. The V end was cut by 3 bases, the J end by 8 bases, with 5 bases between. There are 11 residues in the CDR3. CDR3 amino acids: CASSQRDEQFF. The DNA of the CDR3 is TGCGCCAGCAGTCAGCGGGATGAGCAGTTCTTC.

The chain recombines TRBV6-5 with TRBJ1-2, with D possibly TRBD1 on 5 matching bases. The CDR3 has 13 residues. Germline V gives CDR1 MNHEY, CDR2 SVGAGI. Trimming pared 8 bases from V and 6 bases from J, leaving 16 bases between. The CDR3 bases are TGTGCCAGCCGGACAAATTCGATTGATGGCTACACCTTC. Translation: CASRTNSIDGYTF.

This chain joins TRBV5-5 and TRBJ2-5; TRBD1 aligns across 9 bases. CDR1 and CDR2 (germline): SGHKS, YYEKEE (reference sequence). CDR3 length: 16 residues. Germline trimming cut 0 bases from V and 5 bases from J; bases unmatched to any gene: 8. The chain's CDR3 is CASSLGTGALLETQYF. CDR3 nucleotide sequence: TGTGCCAGCAGCTTGGGGACAGGGGCCCTTCTGGAGACCCAGTACTTC.

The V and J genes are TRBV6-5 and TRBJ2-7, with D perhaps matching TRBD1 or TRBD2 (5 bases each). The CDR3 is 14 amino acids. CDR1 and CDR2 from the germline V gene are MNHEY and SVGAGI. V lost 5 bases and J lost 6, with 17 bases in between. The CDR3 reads CASSPRDPRGEQYF. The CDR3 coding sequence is TGTGCCAGCAGTCCCCGGGACCCGAGGGGCGAGCAGTACTTC.

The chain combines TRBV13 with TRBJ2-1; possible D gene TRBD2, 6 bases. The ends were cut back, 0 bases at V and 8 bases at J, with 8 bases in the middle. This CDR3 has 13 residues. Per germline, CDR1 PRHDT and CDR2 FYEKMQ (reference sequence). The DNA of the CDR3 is TGTGCCAGCAGCTTAGGCCGGGGGTATGAGCAGTTCTTC. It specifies CASSLGRGYEQFF.

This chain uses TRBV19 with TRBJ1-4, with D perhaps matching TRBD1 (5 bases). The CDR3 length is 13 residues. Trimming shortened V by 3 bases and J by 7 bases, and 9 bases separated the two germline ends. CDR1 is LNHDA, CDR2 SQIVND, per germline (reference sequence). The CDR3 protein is CASSISRAEKLFF. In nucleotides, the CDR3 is TGTGCCAGTAGTATTAGCAGGGCTGAAAAACTGTTTTTT.